This T cell receptor (beta chain) was identified during a study of glioma-infiltrating T cells. This clonotype was counted a single time. The antigen remains unidentified. The iRepertoire nested amplicon-rescue multiplex PCR amplified TCR alpha and beta CDR3s from RNA. One-step reverse transcription and amplification started from approximately 100-400 ng of tissue mRNA or PBMC total RNA. TCRdb analysed the multiplex PCR reads with MiXCR anew, one entry per CDR3 protein. The sample contains approximately 100,000 distinct CDR3 sequences, less than 30% of which appear only once. Findings and caveats of the study: Non-neoplastic patients had below-expected tissue-blood divergence, while all gliomas exceeded expectation. Only very few CDR3 sequences appeared in both tissue and blood.

Per the germline V gene, CDR1 is SGHTA and CDR2 is FQGNSA. The CDR3 is made up of 14 amino acids. Trimming cost V 4 bases and J 3 bases, with 13 bases left between them. The sequence derives from a human donor with low-grade glioma or glioblastoma, undergoing nonglioma brain surgery, or in good health (not recorded which). V usage is TRBV7-2 and J usage is TRBJ2-7; D not certain. Sequencing was carried out using glioma tissue, nonneoplastic brain tissue, or PBMCs (not recorded which). The CDR3 bases are TGTGCCAGCAGCTCCTGGCGGAGCGACTACGAGCAGTACTTC. Translating it yields CASSSWRSDYEQYF.